The 21 T cell receptor beta chains listed next were all sequenced from one sample in a study of T-cell reconstitution after alpha-beta-depleted transplantation in children. Researchers prepared the TCRbeta library using unique molecular identifiers, the study reports. TCRdb fed the PCR reads into MiXCR, producing one record per CDR3 protein. Of 100,000 to 120,000 distinct CDR3 sequences listed, approximately 10% were seen once; the top ten hold about 7.3%. Specimen: PBMCs from the stem cell graft donor, collected from the stem cell graft. The receptors here all came from a human donor who donated a stem cell graft to a child with acute lymphoblastic leukemia.

This clonotype was seen repeatedly, ten times or more. The chain recombines TRBV5-1 with TRBJ2-3, with TRBD2 identical over 9 bases. The germline V gene has CDR1 SGHRS and CDR2 YFSETQ. This CDR3 is built from 16 residues. The V segment lost 0 bases and the J segment 6 bases; nucleotides outside the gene matches: 8. CDR3 DNA sequence: TGCGCCAGCAGCTTGGAAGCGGGGGGCGGCATGGATACGCAGTATTTT. This gives the protein CASSLEAGGGMDTQYF.

The sample holds many counts of this clonotype. The chain carries TRBV5-5 and TRBJ1-5, with 7 bases lining up with TRBD1. V gave up 0 bases and J gave up 6 bases; unmatched junction bases: 6. Germline CDR1 SGHKS, CDR2 YYEKEE (reference sequence). This CDR3 is built from 15 residues. The CDR3 is CASSLVATGSQPQHF. Written as DNA, the CDR3 is TGTGCCAGCAGCTTGGTAGCGACAGGGAGTCAGCCCCAGCATTTT.

Many counts were recorded for this clonotype. The chain is built from TRBV15 and TRBJ1-2; D unresolved. Trimming left V 5 bases short and J 8 bases short, with 24 bases between. The CDR3 covers 16 residues. The germline gives CDR1 LNHNV, CDR2 YYDKDF (reference sequence). The CDR3 DNA sequence: TGTGCCACCAGCGTTCCCGGTTTAAGGGTGAATGGCGGCTACACCTTC. It specifies CATSVPGLRVNGGYTF.

This clonotype occurred many times. J is TRBJ1-2 and V is TRBV5-6, with 8 bases identical to TRBD1. The CDR3 has 15 residues. Germline trimming cut 1 base from V and 3 bases from J; bases unmatched to any gene: 5. Germline V lookup: CDR1 SGHDT, CDR2 YYEEEE. CDR3 coding DNA: TGTGCCAGCAGCTTGCCAGGGGGCTTTGACTATGGCTACACCTTC. The encoded protein is CASSLPGGFDYGYTF.

J is TRBJ1-2 and V is TRBV19; 12 bases align to TRBD1. CDR3 length: 18 residues. V lost 1 base and J lost 3; bases outside the gene matches: 9. Germline CDR1 LNHDA, CDR2 SQIVND (reference sequence). The DNA of the CDR3 is TGTGCCAGTAGTATAGTGGGGACAGGGGGCATCGCAGACTATGGCTACACCTTC. Translation: CASSIVGTGGIADYGYTF.

This clonotype was counted many times. The V call is TRBV20-1, the J call TRBJ1-1; D is undetermined. CDR3 length: 15 residues. Trimming left V 3 bases short and J 0 bases short, with 14 bases between. The germline CDR1 and CDR2 sequences are DFQATT and SNEGSKA (reference sequence). The CDR3 DNA reads TGCAGTGCTAGGTTCAATGCGGGAATGAACACTGAAGCTTTCTTT. Protein product: CSARFNAGMNTEAFF.

This clonotype occurred many times. This chain uses TRBV5-6 with TRBJ2-3, with 9 bases matching TRBD1. The germline V gene has CDR1 SGHDT and CDR2 YYEEEE. After removal of 0 bases from V and 6 bases from J, the junction contained 5 bases not matched to a gene. This CDR3 comprises 15 residues. DNA of the CDR3: TGTGCCAGCAGCTTGGACAGGGGGCGCTGGGATACGCAGTATTTT. This gives the protein CASSLDRGRWDTQYF.

Ten or more counts support this clonotype. This rearrangement joins TRBV21-1 to TRBJ1-4; the table's D call of TRBD1 was not tested on the DNA. TRBV21-1 represents a pseudogene. The length of the CDR3 is 18 residues. The CDR3: CASSSSNGDQGANEKLFF. In DNA, the CDR3 is TGTGCCAGCAGCTCGTCCAACGGAGACCAGGGGGCTAATGAAAAACTGTTTTTT.

The J gene is TRBJ2-7, the V gene TRBV30; D ambiguous. Looked up from germline, CDR1 is GTSNPN and CDR2 is SVGIG (reference sequence). The CDR3 sequence is 11 residues long. Trimming stripped 1 base from V and 4 bases from J, with 5 bases between. CDR3 coding DNA: TGTGCCTGGAGTGCCCAGTACGAGCAGTACTTC. Translated, it gives CAWSAQYEQYF.

This clonotype was seen at least ten times. The gene calls are TRBV29-1 and TRBJ2-3; D ambiguous. Germline-derived CDR1 and CDR2 are SQVTM and ANQGSEA. This CDR3 comprises 13 residues. V was cut by 6 bases and J by 6 bases, with 16 bases left in between. For the CDR3, the DNA is TGCAGCGTCACCAGGACCGCCGGGGATACGCAGTATTTT. As protein: CSVTRTAGDTQYF.

In this sample, this clonotype turned up many times. This rearrangement joins TRBV10-3 to TRBJ2-7, with D possibly being TRBD2 (6 bases). Germline-derived CDR1 and CDR2 are ENHRY and SYGVKD. Trimming pared 2 bases from V and 4 bases from J, leaving 18 bases between. The CDR3 has 16 residues. The CDR3 bases are TGTGCCATCAGTGAGCCCGAGGGACTCCTGAAATACGAGCAGTACTTC. Its translation: CAISEPEGLLKYEQYF.

Ten or more counts support this clonotype. The V and J genes are TRBV10-2 and TRBJ2-7, with 9 positions matching TRBD1. The junction had 6 bases not matched to a gene; V was cut back by 0 bases and J by 3 bases. Per the germline V gene, CDR1 is WSHSY and CDR2 is SAAADI. This CDR3 has 16 residues. CDR3 nucleotides: TGCGCCAGCAGTGAGTCTGGGGGACAGGGTTACTACGAGCAGTACTTC. As protein: CASSESGGQGYYEQYF.

This clonotype appeared many times. The CDR3 DNA reads TGTGCCAGCAGCTTAGCGGGGGATTTGGGTAATCAGCCCCAGCATTTT. It yields the protein CASSLAGDLGNQPQHF. The chain is built from TRBV7-9 and TRBJ1-5; weak D call: TRBD1 (5 bases). The CDR3 consists of 16 residues. V was trimmed by 0 bases and J by 4 bases, leaving 13 bases between them. Germline assignment: CDR1 SEHNR and CDR2 FQNEAQ (reference sequence).

This clonotype was detected ten times or more. J is TRBJ2-7 and V is TRBV5-1; 7 positions match TRBD2. Per germline, CDR1 SGHRS and CDR2 YFSETQ. J lost 3 bases, V lost 4 bases, and 10 bases had no gene match. The CDR3 runs 15 residues. This CDR3 is CASSHPGGSVYEQYF. The CDR3, as DNA: TGCGCCAGCAGCCACCCTGGCGGGAGTGTCTACGAGCAGTACTTC.

In its sample, this clonotype was seen many times. V and J are TRBV7-3 and TRBJ2-1; 7 nucleotides match TRBD2. Germline values: CDR1 SGHTA, CDR2 FQGTGA. The CDR3 covers 15 residues. After removal of 5 bases from V and 2 bases from J, the junction contained 6 bases not matched to a gene. CDR3 sequence: CASSLLAPPYNEQFF. DNA for the CDR3: TGTGCCAGCAGCCTACTAGCGCCCCCCTACAATGAGCAGTTCTTC.

The table lists this clonotype with many counts. The rearrangement links TRBV6-6 to TRBJ2-7; weak D call: TRBD1 (6 bases). Trimming removed 5 bases at V and 6 bases at J, with 11 bases between. The CDR3 totals 12 residues. In germline, CDR1 is MNHNY, CDR2 SVGAGI (reference sequence). As DNA, the CDR3 is TGTGCCAGCAGTAAAAACAGGGCCGAGCAGTACTTC. Residues: CASSKNRAEQYF.

The sample holds many counts of this clonotype. V usage is TRBV6-2 or TRBV6-3 and J usage is TRBJ2-1; D unclear. This CDR3 contains 14 residues. V shed 6 bases and J shed 3 bases, with 12 bases lying between them. The germline CDR1 and CDR2 sequences are MNHEY and SVGEGT. The CDR3 nucleotides read TGTGCCAGCAGGCTATCCTGGAACTACAATGAGCAGTTCTTC. Protein product: CASRLSWNYNEQFF.

A remark on this clonotype: This may stem from a read error, because a much larger clone lies one nucleotide away. The conserved closing phenylalanine or tryptophan is absent in this CDR3, likely reflecting a read error. The chain couples TRBV19 to TRBJ2-1; TRBD2 agrees at 9 bases. V lost 1 base, J lost 8 bases, and 9 bases stayed unmatched. CDR3 length: 16 residues. The V gene's germline CDR1 is LNHDA and CDR2 SQIVND (reference sequence). The CDR3 nucleotides read TGTGCCAGTAGTATAGCCGAGGGACTAGCTTTCGATGAGCAGTTCTCC. Protein product: CASSIAEGLAFDEQFS.

Ten or more counts support this clonotype. The DNA of the CDR3 is TGCAGTGCTAGGGAGGGCCAGGGGAGCCAGCATTTT. Amino acids: CSAREGQGSQHF. The rearrangement links TRBV20-1 to TRBJ1-5, with TRBD1 as a possible D gene (6 bases). The CDR3 extends over 12 amino acids. Trimming took 3 bases from V and 12 from J, leaving 15 bases between them. Germline CDR1 DFQATT, CDR2 SNEGSKA (reference sequence).

This clonotype was seen a few times. The chain has TRBV6-6 and TRBJ2-7; possible D gene TRBD1, 5 bases. The CDR3 loop spans 12 amino acids. CDR1 and CDR2 (germline): MNHNY, SVGAGI (reference sequence). Trimming removed 6 bases at V and 3 bases at J, with 9 bases between. CDR3 in DNA: TGTGCCAGCAGAGAGACAGTCTACGAGCAGTACTTC. Protein: CASRETVYEQYF.

As concerns this clonotype: A read error may account for a junction end that differs from germline. The chain employs TRBV3-1 and TRBJ2-4; 11 bases match TRBD2. The germline V gene has CDR1 LGHDT and CDR2 YNNKEL (reference sequence). The CDR3 consists of 19 residues. CDR3 bases: TGTGCCTGCTGCCAAGATCCCACTAGCGGGGGCCTAGCCAAAAACAGTCAGTACTTC. This sequence encodes CACCQDPTSGGLAKNSQYF.